The clone carrying this TCR beta chain was counted a single time. This sample is drawn from a study of T cell responses to AZD1222 COVID-19 vaccine. V was pared by 3 bases and J by 0 bases, with 12 bases between. CDR3 length equals 15 residues. Per the germline V gene, CDR1 is SGHRS and CDR2 is YFSETQ. The table came from immunoSEQ multiplex PCR; TCRdb's copy has only in-frame clones and leaves some out. The sample lists about 110,000 clones, roughly nine tenths occurring once. This clonotype originated in an adult in good health. V gene TRBV5-1 combines with J gene TRBJ1-2; possibly TRBD1 for D (5 bases). Sequencing used peripheral blood, obtained on day 0 of AZD1222 vaccination. The CDR3 region is CASSWTGTANYGYTF. CDR3 sequence (DNA): TGCGCCAGCAGCTGGACCGGGACGGCTAACTATGGCTACACCTTC.